This note documents a single TCR beta chain sequence. Its antigen is currently unknown. TCRdb keeps only in-frame clones here, not all; method: immunoSEQ multiplex PCR. The top ten hold approximately 1.5% of the sample, which has about 680,000 clones, roughly 90% seen once. The data were obtained in a study of Ad26.COV2.S vaccination and SARS-CoV-2 variants. Study-wide background: Ad26.COV2.S was injected intramuscularly once or twice, 56 days apart.

V lost 0 bases and J 4 bases, leaving 15 bases between the germline ends. This CDR3 has 16 amino acids. The germline gives CDR1 MNHEY, CDR2 SVGEGT. Treatment reported: some 20 received Ad26.COV2.S at low or high dose, single or two shots; about 5 received placebo; per-sample allocation not given. Sample collection was performed on day 63 after the first vaccine or placebo injection. Study-wide results and limits: Whether participants received vaccine or placebo, their non-spike TCR breadth was similar. Substantial breadth was reportedly displayed by spike-specific CD8+ and CD4+ T cell responses after vaccination.

This sample comprised peripheral blood, obtained in a trial of Ad26.COV2.S vaccine versus placebo. The J gene is TRBJ1-1, the V gene TRBV6-2 or TRBV6-3; D might be TRBD1 (5 bases). The TCR was taken from a person between 18 and 59 years old who received the Ad26.COV2.S COVID-19 vaccine or a placebo. DNA for the CDR3: TGTGCCAGCAGTTACTCGCGGGGAGGGGTAATCACTGAAGCTTTCTTT. Translated, it gives CASSYSRGGVITEAFF.